This T cell receptor (beta chain) was identified during a study of T-cell memory formation after mild COVID-19. Background on the study: TCR clustering was largely donor specific.

Constant-segment-primed 5'RACE gave TCR alpha and TCR beta cDNA libraries with sample barcodes and UMIs. TCRdb analysed the 5' RACE reads with MiXCR anew, one entry per CDR3 protein. The sample has 150,000 to 200,000 distinct CDR3 sequences, 11% seen once; the top ten hold 3% to 4%. The table lists this clonotype with a few counts. Its antigen is unidentified. Study-level results: Shrinking CD4+ clones were chiefly CM and EM; CD8+ ones were chiefly EMRA. Clones that shrank (day 15 to 85) were balanced CD4/CD8, whereas later expanders leaned CD4+.

The receptor was derived from a man between 18 and 35 years old who had mild COVID-19 (a few samples of this study predate the infection). Cell type and time point are not known. Sequenced sample: PBMCs or a T cell subset sorted from them (not recorded which).

The CDR3 loop is CASSRDRVSYNEQFF. The CDR3 DNA is TGCGCCAGCAGCCGTGACAGGGTCTCCTACAATGAGCAGTTCTTC. The chain is built from TRBV5-1 and TRBJ2-1, with TRBD1 identical over 7 bases. This CDR3 comprises 15 residues. Germline assignment: CDR1 SGHRS and CDR2 YFSETQ. Trimming cost V 4 bases and J 0 bases; bases outside gene matches: 4.